A single T cell receptor (beta chain) is shown here with its context. This record belongs to a study of T cell responses to AZD1222 COVID-19 vaccine. TCRdb keeps only in-frame clones here, not all; method: immunoSEQ multiplex PCR. The table has tens of thousands of clones, about nine tenths seen once. The CDR3 has 15 amino acids. The germline gives CDR1 SGHRS, CDR2 YFSETQ. Trimming pared 2 bases from V and 2 bases from J, leaving 12 bases between. The receptor was isolated from an adult in good health. The chain has TRBV5-1 and TRBJ2-3; no definite D call. This material consisted of peripheral blood, taken on day 0 of AZD1222 vaccination. The CDR3 sequence is CASSLRPQNTDTQYF. The CDR3 region has the DNA TGCGCCAGCAGCTTAAGGCCCCAAAACACAGATACGCAGTATTTT.